This entry describes one TCR beta chain. This entry is derived from a study of blood T cell repertoires in COVID-19. Study as a whole: The United States, Italy and Spain supplied acute and convalescent COVID-19 samples. The cDNA or gDNA used as material had been derived from T cells, B-cell-depleted T cells, or PBMCs.

The CDR3 runs 16 residues. The V end lost 6 bases, the J end lost 10 bases, and 22 bases lay between the germline ends. The V gene's germline CDR1 is SNHLY and CDR2 FYNNEI. Original processing notes: For nucleated cells, counts were estimated from reference gene primer amplification. Method: immunoSEQ multiplex PCR; TCRdb's copy keeps in-frame clones and lacks some. V, J and clone size are taken as reported in that table, and D and trimming were inferred from the DNA itself. The sample gives approximately 70,000 clones, just under 90% of which show up once; 6.5% to 7.5% is in the top ten. The receptor was isolated from a woman older than 75 with active COVID-19. The genes are TRBV2 and TRBJ1-6; D uncertain. Sequenced material: peripheral blood. The CDR3 DNA sequence: TGTGCCAGCAGGGATGGAGGGAACGCCGCCATGTCACCCCTCCACTTT. Amino acids: CASRDGGNAAMSPLHF.